This T cell receptor (beta chain) appears in the sequencing data of a study of cytomegalovirus exposure and HLA in healthy donors. 13 Jbeta primers and 60 Vbeta primers were used for the PCR. Clones were sequenced by immunoSEQ multiplex PCR, and TCRdb holds only the in-frame ones, with some missing. This sample yields about 120,000 clones, of which under 85% are seen a single time; about a tenth belongs to the top ten. Deletions cut 3 bases from V and 4 bases from J, with 15 bases between. The CDR3 is 16 residues long. Per germline, CDR1 MNHEY and CDR2 SVGAGI. Whereas donors were nominally healthy upon sampling, unrecorded immune exposures were probable. This clone came up once. Its matching antigen is unknown. Study outcomes and limitations: As a later analysis showed, several of the most significant clusters appeared to be linked to common viral pathogens. In a later analysis, HLA-C alleles had the fewest associated TCRs, DRB1 alleles the most.

This receptor was obtained from a man in his forties in good health and CMV-seropositive. The specimen was PBMCs. This chain connects TRBV6-5 to TRBJ1-4, with TRBD1 as a possible D gene (6 bases). This chain's CDR3 is CASSYRGQPSNEKLFF. The CDR3 DNA sequence: TGTGCCAGCAGTTATAGAGGACAGCCAAGTAATGAAAAACTGTTTTTT.